The 26 T cell receptor beta chains reported below all come from one sample, sequenced in a study of cytomegalovirus exposure and HLA in healthy donors (dated by TCRdb to 2015 to 2018). Library generation was performed with the immunoSEQ multiplex PCR assay. A mixture of 60 forward primers for TCR Vbeta segments and 13 reverse primers for TCR Jbeta segments was used in the multiplex PCR. The immuneACCESS repertoire file appears here via TCRdb, limited to in-frame rearrangements. These files lack a portion of the clones; in checked studies, under half of the deficit traces to unresolved V genes, and the cause of the others is not known. This sample holds about 170,000 clones; roughly 85% were observed only once. The top ten clones comprise around 2.6% of the sample. Sequencing was done on a sample of PBMCs. Every receptor here comes from a man aged 25 to 40 in good health and CMV-seropositive.

The genes are TRBV6-5 and TRBJ1-1; D is ambiguous. This CDR3 is 14 amino acids long. Germline V gene lookup returns CDR1 MNHEY and CDR2 SVGAGI. Trimming pared 7 bases from V and 2 bases from J, leaving 14 bases between. CDR3 protein: CASTPPGINTEAFF. The CDR3 DNA sequence: TGTGCCAGCACCCCCCCGGGGATAAACACTGAAGCTTTCTTT.

The rearrangement uses TRBV6-1 and TRBJ2-4; no definite D call. V was pared by 6 bases and J by 3 bases, with 9 bases between. The germline CDR1 and CDR2 sequences are MNHNS and SASEGT. The CDR3 runs to 13 residues. CDR3 coding DNA: TGTGCCAGCAGGCCGTATAGCAAAAACATTCAGTACTTC. This sequence encodes CASRPYSKNIQYF.

This sequence joins TRBV4-2 and TRBJ2-7; TRBD1 matches at 7 bases. In germline, CDR1 is LGHNA, CDR2 YNFKEQ. This CDR3 is 15 amino acids long. With V trimmed by 0 bases and J by 7 bases, 9 bases remained unmatched. The CDR3 reads CASSQDGQGVREQYF. The CDR3, as DNA: TGTGCCAGCAGCCAAGATGGGCAGGGGGTAAGGGAGCAGTACTTC.

CDR3 in DNA: TGTGCCAGCAGCTTACAGGGGACCCCCTACGAGCAGTACTTC. Amino acids: CASSLQGTPYEQYF. The V call is TRBV5-6, the J call TRBJ2-7, with 7 bases aligning to TRBD1. CDR3 length: 14 amino acids. Germline CDR1 is SGHDT and CDR2 is YYEEEE. J gave up 2 bases and V 2 bases, and 4 bases lay outside the gene matches.

The gene calls are TRBV6-5 and TRBJ2-5; D not resolved. CDR1 and CDR2 from the germline V gene are MNHEY and SVGAGI. V lost 0 bases, J lost 4 bases, and 15 bases lay in between. The CDR3 spans 16 residues. CDR3 protein: CASSYSLSVRRETQYF. The DNA for the CDR3 is TGTGCCAGCAGTTACTCGTTATCGGTACGTCGAGAGACCCAGTACTTC.

This rearrangement joins TRBV9 to TRBJ2-1; TRBD2 is a possible D gene (6 bases). Trimming cost V 4 bases and J 7 bases, with 15 bases left between them. This CDR3 is built from 14 residues. CDR1 and CDR2 from the germline V gene are SGDLS and YYNGEE. This CDR3 is CASSPWDWANEQFF. CDR3 DNA sequence: TGTGCCAGCAGCCCCTGGGACTGGGCGAATGAGCAGTTCTTC.

Notes on this clone: At the DNA level, this CDR3 is encoded by other sequences in the same sample as well. This rearrangement joins TRBV6-4 to TRBJ2-1; 7 bases match TRBD2. The CDR3 covers 15 residues. Germline V CDR1 and CDR2: MRHNA, SNTAGT. The junction had 3 bases not matched to a gene; V was cut back by 0 bases and J by 4 bases. The chain's CDR3 is CASSDSAGSYNEQFF. CDR3 sequence (DNA): TGTGCCAGCAGTGACTCAGCGGGGAGTTACAATGAGCAGTTCTTC.

This chain links TRBV6-4 with TRBJ2-3, with TRBD2 as a possible D gene (7 bases). This CDR3 spans 15 amino acids. Germline V gene sequence: CDR1 MRHNA, CDR2 SNTAGT. Trimming took 2 bases from V and 4 from J, leaving 13 bases between them. The CDR3 DNA reads TGTGCCAGCAGTGACGGGCGCGGGGGCGCAGATACGCAGTATTTT. Its protein is CASSDGRGGADTQYF.

The chain uses TRBV25-1 and TRBJ2-3; the D is unclear. From germline, CDR1 is MGHDK and CDR2 SYGVNS. The CDR3 contains 12 residues. Trimming removed 8 bases from V and 5 bases from J, with 11 bases in between. CDR3 sequence (DNA): TGTGCCAGCCTTACCTCCGGAGATACGCAGTATTTT. Protein: CASLTSGDTQYF.

This chain links TRBV5-3 with TRBJ1-2; D uncertain. TRBV5-3 is noted as an ORF with a role that remains uncertain. There are 13 residues in the CDR3. The V and J ends lost 2 bases and 8 bases respectively, with 13 bases between them. The chain's CDR3 is CARSLSADMGYTF. The CDR3 region has the DNA TGTGCCAGAAGCTTATCGGCAGACATGGGCTACACCTTC.

The V and J genes are TRBV7-9 and TRBJ2-1; D gene ambiguous. Germline loops: CDR1 SEHNR, CDR2 FQNEAQ (reference sequence). Trimming stripped 3 bases from V and 6 bases from J, with 6 bases between. The CDR3 consists of 12 residues. The CDR3 protein is CASSLPSNEQFF. The CDR3 nucleotides are TGTGCCAGCAGCTTGCCCAGCAATGAGCAGTTCTTC.

The chain is built from TRBV27 and TRBJ1-5, with a weak D call TRBD1 (6 bases). Trimming took off 6 bases at V and 4 bases at J, with 13 bases between the two ends. CDR1 is MNHEY, CDR2 SMNVEV, per germline (reference sequence). The CDR3 has 14 amino acids. This CDR3 is CASRPGTRNQPQHF. CDR3 nucleotide sequence: TGTGCCAGCAGGCCTGGGACAAGGAATCAGCCCCAGCATTTT.

Only a few counts were recorded for this clone. V gene TRBV4-3 combines with J gene TRBJ2-3; tentative D call: TRBD2 (5 bases). Trimming removed 4 bases at V and 2 bases at J, with 13 bases between. The germline V gene has CDR1 LGHNA and CDR2 YSLEER. This CDR3 comprises 15 residues. CDR3 sequence: CASSPERTHTDTQYF. DNA of the CDR3: TGCGCCAGCAGCCCCGAGCGGACGCACACAGATACGCAGTATTTT.

The chain employs TRBV11-2 and TRBJ2-7, with 8 bases lining up with TRBD1. CDR3 length equals 14 residues. The J segment lost 2 bases and the V segment lost 4 bases, leaving 4 bases of the junction unmatched. Germline assignment: CDR1 SGHAT and CDR2 FQNNGV. This chain's CDR3 is CASSSGTGTYEQYF. The CDR3 bases are TGTGCCAGCAGCTCCGGGACAGGAACCTACGAGCAGTACTTC.

This chain uses TRBV29-1 with TRBJ2-7; possibly TRBD1 for D (6 bases). CDR3 length equals 12 residues. V was pared by 5 bases and J by 6 bases, with 14 bases between. Germline CDR1 reads SQVTM; CDR2 reads ANQGSEA. The CDR3 reads CSVSHRAGEQYF. CDR3 sequence (DNA): TGCAGCGTTTCCCACAGGGCAGGCGAGCAGTACTTC.

The chain carries TRBV5-1 and TRBJ2-3; unclear D gene. This CDR3 is built from 14 residues. Germline CDR1 reads SGHRS; CDR2 reads YFSETQ. Trimming stripped 0 bases from V and 4 bases from J, with 9 bases between. The CDR3 DNA reads TGCGCCAGCAGCTTGGATAGTAGAGCAGATACGCAGTATTTT. It yields the protein CASSLDSRADTQYF.

This clone was counted once. The gene calls are TRBV14 and TRBJ1-3, with 8 positions matching TRBD1. Trimming took 4 bases from V and 0 from J; bases not matched to a gene: 5. This CDR3 has 16 residues. Germline values: CDR1 SGHDN, CDR2 FVKESK. The CDR3 reads CASSRDRTLSGNTIYF. CDR3 sequence (DNA): TGTGCCAGCAGCCGGGACAGGACTCTCTCTGGAAACACCATATATTTT.

This clone was counted a few times. CDR3 coding DNA: TGCGCCAGCCGCCCGGGGACAGATGGCTACACCTTC. Protein product: CASRPGTDGYTF. The chain combines TRBV5-1 with TRBJ1-2; 7 nucleotides agree with TRBD1. The J segment lost 6 bases and the V segment lost 7 bases, leaving 6 bases of the junction unmatched. This CDR3 spans 12 amino acids. Germline V lookup: CDR1 SGHRS, CDR2 YFSETQ.

The sample holds a few counts of this clone. The rearrangement uses TRBV5-4 and TRBJ1-5, with a tentative D call TRBD1 (5 bases). The V gene lost 1 base and the J gene lost 1 base, with 9 bases spanning the gap. This CDR3 has 15 residues. Germline V lookup: CDR1 SGHNT, CDR2 YYREEE (reference sequence). The CDR3 reads CASSLYGGSNQPQHF. CDR3 sequence (DNA): TGTGCCAGCAGCTTGTACGGGGGAAGCAATCAGCCCCAGCATTTT. Full variable domain (rest looked up from reference TRBV5-4 and TRBJ1-5): ETGVTQSPTHLIKTRGQQVTLRCSSQSGHNTVSWYQQALGQGPQFIFQYYREEENGRGNFPPRFSGLQFPNYSSELNVNALELDDSALYLCASSLYGGSNQPQHFGDGTRLSIL.

This CDR3 reads CASSLLSHLRVDEQFF. CDR3 sequence (DNA): TGTGCCAGCAGCTTGTTATCTCACCTCAGGGTCGATGAGCAGTTCTTC. The chain uses TRBV5-6 and TRBJ2-1; possibly TRBD1 for D (5 bases). Trimming left V 1 base short and J 8 bases short, with 19 bases between. Germline V lookup: CDR1 SGHDT, CDR2 YYEEEE. The CDR3 has 16 residues.

This clone was seen only once. The V call is TRBV6-5, the J call TRBJ2-2, with D tentatively TRBD1 (6 bases). V lost 0 bases, J lost 4 bases, and 6 bases lay in between. CDR1 MNHEY and CDR2 SVGAGI come from the germline V gene. CDR3 size: 14 residues. DNA for the CDR3: TGTGCCAGCAGTTACTCGGGGGCCACCGGGGAGCTGTTTTTT. Residues: CASSYSGATGELFF.

In regard to this clone: The sample holds other DNA sequences that translate to the same CDR3. This chain uses TRBV6-5 with TRBJ2-2; D is unresolved. Germline V gene data show CDR1 as MNHEY and CDR2 as SVGAGI. The CDR3 is 12 amino acids. The V gene lost 4 bases and the J gene lost 3 bases, with 3 bases spanning the gap. The chain's CDR3 is CASSSDTGELFF. The CDR3 coding sequence is TGTGCCAGCAGTTCGGACACCGGGGAGCTGTTTTTT.

This clone was seen more than once but under ten times. V gene TRBV19 combines with J gene TRBJ1-1, with a weak D call TRBD1 (6 bases). This CDR3 comprises 13 residues. Deletions cut 3 bases from V and 6 bases from J, with 11 bases between. Germline V gene lookup returns CDR1 LNHDA and CDR2 SQIVND (reference sequence). The CDR3 DNA reads TGTGCCAGTAGTATCTCTGGGGGCCCTGAAGCTTTCTTT. Protein sequence: CASSISGGPEAFF.

The rearrangement uses TRBV11-2 and TRBJ2-2, with D hard to call. The CDR3 runs to 16 residues. Germline loops: CDR1 SGHAT, CDR2 FQNNGV. V was clipped by 0 bases and J by 6 bases, with 14 bases between them. CDR3 residues: CASSLDLVSLAGELFF. CDR3 in DNA: TGTGCCAGCAGCTTAGATCTGGTTAGCTTGGCCGGGGAGCTGTTTTTT.

Points on this clone: In the same sample, other DNA sequences code for this CDR3. The gene calls are TRBV19 and TRBJ2-7; the D gene is possibly TRBD2 (6 bases). V lost 6 bases, J lost 1 base, and 13 bases lay in between. The length of the CDR3 is 14 residues. Looked up from germline, CDR1 is LNHDA and CDR2 is SQIVND (reference sequence). The CDR3 protein is CASRRTGGSYEQYV. The DNA of the CDR3 is TGTGCCAGTAGGCGGACTGGGGGGTCCTACGAGCAGTACGTC.

The rearrangement links TRBV5-1 to TRBJ2-2; 12 bases agree with TRBD2. The CDR3 is 15 amino acids. Trimming removed 5 bases from V and 8 bases from J; junction bases left unmatched: 7. The germline gives CDR1 SGHRS, CDR2 YFSETQ. The CDR3 reads CASSSGLAGQGELFF. CDR3 DNA: TGCGCCAGCAGTTCCGGACTAGCGGGACAGGGGGAGCTGTTTTTT. The full variable domain, completed using reference TRBV5-1 and TRBJ2-2, is KAGVTQTPRYLIKTRGQQVTLSCSPISGHRSVSWYQQTPGQGLQFLFEYFSETQRNKGNFPGRFSGRQFSNSRSEMNVSTLELGDSALYLCASSSGLAGQGELFFGEGSRLTVL.